The 11 T cell receptor beta chains below were found in one sample sequenced in a study of a mutant IDH1 vaccine in newly diagnosed glioma. Antigens for these TCRs are unknown. Generated by immunoSEQ multiplex PCR, the TCRdb table keeps only in-frame clones and is missing some. The table lists some 60,000 clones, under 85% of them singletons, with 3.2% in the top ten. Noted time point: week 47, end of study. A 20-mer mutant IDH1 peptide at 300 ug was injected subcutaneously with topical imiquimod. The sample in question was PBMCs, obtained from a glioma patient whose treatment included an IDH1 peptide vaccine. These receptor sequences come from a woman in her 50s with glioma.

This clone came up once. The chain employs TRBV5-6 and TRBJ1-3; tentative D call: TRBD1 (5 bases). V gave up 0 bases and J gave up 3 bases, with 16 bases separating them. The CDR3 has 17 residues. In germline, CDR1 is SGHDT, CDR2 YYEEEE. The CDR3 coding sequence is TGTGCCAGCAGCTTGGCCGGGTCAGGGTCTTTTGGAAACACCATATATTTT. The encoded protein is CASSLAGSGSFGNTIYF. The variable domain in full, completed from reference TRBV5-6 and TRBJ1-3, reads DAGVTQSPTHLIKTRGQQVTLRCSPKSGHDTVSWYQQALGQGPQFIFQYYEEEERQRGNFPDRFSGHQFPNYSSELNVNALLLGDSALYLCASSLAGSGSFGNTIYFGEGSWLTVV.

The sample holds one count of this clone. This rearrangement joins TRBV4-2 to TRBJ2-2, with no clear D. V was trimmed by 4 bases and J by 0 bases, leaving 9 bases between them. The CDR3 is made up of 15 amino acids. Germline CDR1 reads LGHNA; CDR2 reads YNFKEQ. CDR3 sequence: CASSPRLANTGELFF. In nucleotides, the CDR3 is TGTGCCAGCAGCCCTAGATTGGCGAACACCGGGGAGCTGTTTTTT.

The chain links TRBV9 to TRBJ2-5; D remains ambiguous. Germline CDR1 SGDLS, CDR2 YYNGEE. There are 14 residues in the CDR3. V dropped 5 bases and J dropped 0 bases, with 11 bases sitting between them. In DNA form, the CDR3 reads TGTGCCAGCAGTGCAAACCGGGACCAAGAGACCCAGTACTTC. Amino acid sequence: CASSANRDQETQYF.

This chain uses TRBV7-2 with TRBJ1-4, with 12 bases that match TRBD1. The CDR3 runs to 18 residues. Losses at the gene ends were 5 bases for V and 7 bases for J; bases not matched to a gene: 14. Germline V gene sequence: CDR1 SGHTA, CDR2 FQGNSA. The CDR3 DNA reads TGTGCCAGCAGCCCAGAGCAGGGACAGGGGGCCGATGGTGAAAAACTGTTTTTT. It encodes CASSPEQGQGADGEKLFF. Full variable domain (rest looked up from reference TRBV7-2 and TRBJ1-4): GAGVSQSPSNKVTEKGKDVELRCDPISGHTALYWYRQSLGQGLEFLIYFQGNSAPDKSGLPSDRFSAERTGGSVSTLTIQRTQQEDSAVYLCASSPEQGQGADGEKLFFGSGTQLSVL.

The rearrangement uses TRBV6-1 and TRBJ1-1; D is ambiguous. With 7 bases removed from V and 0 bases from J, the gap between germline ends came to 12 bases. The CDR3 has 14 residues. In germline, CDR1 is MNHNS, CDR2 SASEGT. Here the CDR3 reads CASTMMHLNTEAFF. The CDR3 bases are TGTGCCAGCACTATGATGCACCTGAACACTGAAGCTTTCTTT.

The rearrangement joins TRBV7-2 to TRBJ2-3; 9 bases are shared with TRBD2. Germline values: CDR1 SGHTA, CDR2 FQGNSA. The CDR3 runs 15 residues. V was pared by 0 bases and J by 9 bases, with 7 bases of the junction left unmatched. CDR3 in amino acids: CASSLASAGGPTQYF. As DNA, the CDR3 is TGTGCCAGCAGCTTAGCGTCGGCGGGGGGGCCCACGCAGTATTTT.

As for this clone: The junction departs from the called germline gene at one end, perhaps through a read error. This chain connects TRBV7-7 to TRBJ2-3, with 8 bases aligning to TRBD2. The CDR3 consists of 15 residues. The V gene's germline CDR1 is SSHAT and CDR2 FNYEAQ (reference sequence). The CDR3 DNA follows: TGTGCTAGCAGCCGCCGGCTAGCGGGCGCAGATACGCAGTATTTT. This codes for CASSRRLAGADTQYF.

The chain recombines TRBV7-9 with TRBJ1-1; 10 bases match TRBD1. CDR1 SEHNR and CDR2 FQNEAQ come from the germline V gene (reference sequence). CDR3 length: 19 residues. Trimming cost V 1 base and J 1 base; bases outside gene matches: 12. The CDR3 is CASSLGLPGQGRKNTEAFF. In DNA form, the CDR3 reads TGTGCCAGCAGCTTAGGCCTTCCGGGACAGGGGAGAAAGAACACTGAAGCTTTCTTT. Full variable domain (remainder filled in from reference TRBV7-9 and TRBJ1-1): DTGVSQNPRHKITKRGQNVTFRCDPISEHNRLYWYRQTLGQGPEFLTYFQNEAQLEKSRLLSDRFSAERPKGSFSTLEIQRTEQGDSAMYLCASSLGLPGQGRKNTEAFFGQGTRLTVV.

CDR3 in amino acids: CASSNLGTGELFF. The CDR3, as DNA: TGTGCCAGTAGCAATCTAGGGACCGGGGAGCTGTTTTTT. V and J are TRBV19 and TRBJ2-2; no clear D. The CDR3 is 13 residues long. From germline, CDR1 is LNHDA and CDR2 SQIVND (reference sequence). Trimming took off 6 bases at V and 5 bases at J, with 10 bases between the two ends.

This sequence joins TRBV4-3 and TRBJ2-7; D gene unclear. The CDR3 runs 15 residues. Germline loops: CDR1 LGHNA, CDR2 YSLEER. V lost 0 bases and J 2 bases, leaving 11 bases between the germline ends. In DNA form, the CDR3 reads TGCGCCAGCAGCCAAGATCACGGAGCCGCCTACGAGCAGTACTTC. This encodes CASSQDHGAAYEQYF.

J is TRBJ1-1 and V is TRBV5-6, with no clear D. This CDR3 spans 11 amino acids. V was shortened by 4 bases and J by 11 bases, with 12 bases between the two germline ends. In germline, CDR1 is SGHDT, CDR2 YYEEEE. CDR3: CASSLGKVAFF. The CDR3 DNA is TGTGCCAGCAGCCTTGGGAAGGTCGCTTTCTTT.